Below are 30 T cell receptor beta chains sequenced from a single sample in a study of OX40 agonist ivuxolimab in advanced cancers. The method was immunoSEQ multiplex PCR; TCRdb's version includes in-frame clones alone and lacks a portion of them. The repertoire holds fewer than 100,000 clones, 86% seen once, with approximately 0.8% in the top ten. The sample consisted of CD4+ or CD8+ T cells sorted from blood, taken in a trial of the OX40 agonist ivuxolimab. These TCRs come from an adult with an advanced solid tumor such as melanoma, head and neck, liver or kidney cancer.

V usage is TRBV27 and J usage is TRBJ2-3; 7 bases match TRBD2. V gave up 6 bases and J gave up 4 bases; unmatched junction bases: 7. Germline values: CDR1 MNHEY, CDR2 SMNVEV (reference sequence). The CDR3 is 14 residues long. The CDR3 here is CASSPGGLADTQYF. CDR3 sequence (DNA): TGTGCCAGCAGCCCCGGGGGGTTGGCAGATACGCAGTATTTT.

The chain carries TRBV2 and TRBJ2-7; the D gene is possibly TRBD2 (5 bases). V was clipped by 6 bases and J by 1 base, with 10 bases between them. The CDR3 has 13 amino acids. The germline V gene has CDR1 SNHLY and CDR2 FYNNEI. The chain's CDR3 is CASRPGGSYEQYF. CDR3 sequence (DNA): TGTGCCAGCAGGCCCGGCGGGTCCTACGAGCAGTACTTC.

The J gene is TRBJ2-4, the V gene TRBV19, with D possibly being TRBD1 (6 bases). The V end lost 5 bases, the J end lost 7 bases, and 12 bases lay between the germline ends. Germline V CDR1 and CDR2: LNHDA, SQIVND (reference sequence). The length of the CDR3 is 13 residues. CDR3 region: CASSPAGVNIQYF. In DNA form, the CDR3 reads TGTGCCAGTAGTCCGGCAGGGGTTAACATTCAGTACTTC.

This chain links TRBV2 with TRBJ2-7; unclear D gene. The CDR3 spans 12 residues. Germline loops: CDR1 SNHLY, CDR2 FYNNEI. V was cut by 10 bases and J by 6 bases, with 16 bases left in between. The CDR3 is CATSSSRSEQYF. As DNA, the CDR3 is TGTGCCACATCCTCGAGCCGCTCCGAGCAGTACTTC.

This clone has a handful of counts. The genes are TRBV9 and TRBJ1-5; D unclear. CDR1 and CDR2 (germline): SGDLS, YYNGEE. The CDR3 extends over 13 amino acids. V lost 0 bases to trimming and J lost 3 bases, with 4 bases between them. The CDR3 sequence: CASSVGHNQPQHF. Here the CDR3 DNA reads TGTGCCAGCAGCGTAGGACACAATCAGCCCCAGCATTTT.

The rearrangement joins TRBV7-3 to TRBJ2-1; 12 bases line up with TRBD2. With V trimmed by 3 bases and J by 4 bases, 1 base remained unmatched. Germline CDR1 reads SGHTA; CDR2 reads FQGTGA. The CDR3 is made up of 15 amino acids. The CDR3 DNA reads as TGTGCCAGCAGCTTCGGACTAGCGGGGTACAATGAGCAGTTCTTC. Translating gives CASSFGLAGYNEQFF.

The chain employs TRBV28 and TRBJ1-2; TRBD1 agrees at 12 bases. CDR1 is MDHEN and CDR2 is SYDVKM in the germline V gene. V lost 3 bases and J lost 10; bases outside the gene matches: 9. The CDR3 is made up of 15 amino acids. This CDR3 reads CASSLLQGTGGDYTF. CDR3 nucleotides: TGTGCCAGCAGTTTGTTGCAGGGGACAGGGGGCGACTACACCTTC.

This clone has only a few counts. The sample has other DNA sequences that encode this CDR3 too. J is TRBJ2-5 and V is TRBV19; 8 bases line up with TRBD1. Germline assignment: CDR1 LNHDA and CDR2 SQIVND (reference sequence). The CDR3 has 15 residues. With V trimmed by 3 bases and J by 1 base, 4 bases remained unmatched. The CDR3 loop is CASSIRTGRQETQYF. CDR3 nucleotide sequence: TGTGCCAGTAGTATTCGGACAGGGCGCCAAGAGACCCAGTACTTC.

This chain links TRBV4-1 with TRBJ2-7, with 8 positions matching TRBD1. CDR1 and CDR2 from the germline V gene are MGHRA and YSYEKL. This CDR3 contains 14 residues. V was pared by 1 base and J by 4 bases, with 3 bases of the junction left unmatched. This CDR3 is CASSQAQGAYEQYF. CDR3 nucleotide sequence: TGCGCCAGCAGCCAAGCCCAGGGGGCATACGAGCAGTACTTC.

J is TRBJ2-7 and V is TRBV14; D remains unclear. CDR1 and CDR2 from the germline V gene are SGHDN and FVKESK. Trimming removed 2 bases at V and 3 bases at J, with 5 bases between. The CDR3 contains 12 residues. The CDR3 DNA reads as TGTGCCAGCAGCCAAAACAACTACGAGCAGTACTTC. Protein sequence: CASSQNNYEQYF.

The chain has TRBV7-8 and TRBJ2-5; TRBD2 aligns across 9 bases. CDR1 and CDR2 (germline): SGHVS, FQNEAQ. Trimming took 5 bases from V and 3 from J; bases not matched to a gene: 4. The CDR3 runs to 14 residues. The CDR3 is CASSLLAGKETQYF. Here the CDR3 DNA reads TGTGCCAGCAGCCTTCTAGCGGGGAAAGAGACCCAGTACTTC.

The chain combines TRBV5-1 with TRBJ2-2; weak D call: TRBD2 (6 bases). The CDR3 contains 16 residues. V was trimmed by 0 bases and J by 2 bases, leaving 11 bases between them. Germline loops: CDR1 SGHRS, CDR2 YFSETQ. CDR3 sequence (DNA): TGCGCCAGCAGCTTGGTCGGCGGGGCCAACACCGGGGAGCTGTTTTTT. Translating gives CASSLVGGANTGELFF.

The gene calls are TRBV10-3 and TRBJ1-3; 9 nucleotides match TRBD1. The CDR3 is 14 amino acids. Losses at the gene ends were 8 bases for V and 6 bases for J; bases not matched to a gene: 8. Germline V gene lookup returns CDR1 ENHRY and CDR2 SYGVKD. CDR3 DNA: TGTGCCATCGAGCCAGGGACAGGGCTAAACACCATATATTTT. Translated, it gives CAIEPGTGLNTIYF.

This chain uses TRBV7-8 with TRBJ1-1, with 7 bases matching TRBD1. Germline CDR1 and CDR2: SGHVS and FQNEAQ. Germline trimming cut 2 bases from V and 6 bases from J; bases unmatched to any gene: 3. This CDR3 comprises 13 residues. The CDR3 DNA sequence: TGTGCCAGCAGCTTAAGGGGGACAGCTGAAGCTTTCTTT. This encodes CASSLRGTAEAFF.

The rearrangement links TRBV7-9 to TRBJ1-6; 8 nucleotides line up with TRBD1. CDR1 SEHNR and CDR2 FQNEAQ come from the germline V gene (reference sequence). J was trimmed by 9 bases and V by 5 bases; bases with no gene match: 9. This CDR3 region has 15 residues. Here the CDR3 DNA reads TGTGCCAGCAGCCCCGACAGGGGTATTAGTTCACCCCTCCACTTT. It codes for CASSPDRGISSPLHF.

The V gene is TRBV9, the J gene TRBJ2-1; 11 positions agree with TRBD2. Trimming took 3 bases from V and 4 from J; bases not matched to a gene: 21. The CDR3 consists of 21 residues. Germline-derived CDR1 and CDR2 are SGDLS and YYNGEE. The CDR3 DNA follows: TGTGCCAGCAGCGACCTTACAGGGGCGATATATACTAGCGGGAGATACAATGAGCAGTTCTTC. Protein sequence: CASSDLTGAIYTSGRYNEQFF.

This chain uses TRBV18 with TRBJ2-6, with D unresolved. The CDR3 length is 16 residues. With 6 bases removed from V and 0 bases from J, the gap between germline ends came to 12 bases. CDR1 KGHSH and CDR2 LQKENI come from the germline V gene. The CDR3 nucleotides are TGTGCCAGCTCGTCCAACCAATTCTCTGGGGCCAACGTCCTGACTTTC. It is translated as CASSSNQFSGANVLTF.

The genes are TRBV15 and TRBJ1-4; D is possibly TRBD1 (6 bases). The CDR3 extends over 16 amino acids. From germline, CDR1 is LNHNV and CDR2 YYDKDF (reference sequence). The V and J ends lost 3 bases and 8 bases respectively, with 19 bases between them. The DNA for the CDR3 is TGTGCCACCAGCAGGTCCGGGAACAGGGAGGAGGAAAAACTGTTTTTT. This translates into CATSRSGNREEEKLFF.

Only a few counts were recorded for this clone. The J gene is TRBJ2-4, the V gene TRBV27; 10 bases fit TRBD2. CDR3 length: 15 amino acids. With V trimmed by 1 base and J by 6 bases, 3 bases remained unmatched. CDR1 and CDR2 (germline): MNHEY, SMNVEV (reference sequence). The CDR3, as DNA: TGTGCCAGCAGTTTATTAGCGGGAGGCATAAACATTCAGTACTTC. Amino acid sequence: CASSLLAGGINIQYF.

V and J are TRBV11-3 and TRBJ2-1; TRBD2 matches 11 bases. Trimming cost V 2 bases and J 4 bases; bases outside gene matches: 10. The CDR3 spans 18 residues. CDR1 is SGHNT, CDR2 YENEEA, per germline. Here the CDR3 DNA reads TGTGCCAGCAGCTTATCTTGGGCTAGCGGGGGGAAATACAATGAGCAGTTCTTC. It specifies CASSLSWASGGKYNEQFF.

The CDR3 region has the DNA TGTGCCAGCAGCCAATCGACAGGGGTAACTGAAGCTTTCTTT. Protein product: CASSQSTGVTEAFF. The chain is built from TRBV11-1 and TRBJ1-1; 8 bases fit TRBD1. The CDR3 loop spans 14 amino acids. The germline gives CDR1 SGHAT, CDR2 FQDESV (reference sequence). J was trimmed by 5 bases and V by 5 bases; bases with no gene match: 7.

CDR3 sequence reads: CASSVTPGAMNGYTF. The CDR3 DNA sequence: TGTGCCAGCAGCGTAACCCCGGGGGCGATGAATGGCTACACCTTC. The rearrangement uses TRBV9 and TRBJ1-2, with D possibly being TRBD1 (6 bases). Germline V CDR1 and CDR2: SGDLS, YYNGEE. This CDR3 has 15 amino acids. Trimming pared 1 base from V and 6 bases from J, leaving 16 bases between.

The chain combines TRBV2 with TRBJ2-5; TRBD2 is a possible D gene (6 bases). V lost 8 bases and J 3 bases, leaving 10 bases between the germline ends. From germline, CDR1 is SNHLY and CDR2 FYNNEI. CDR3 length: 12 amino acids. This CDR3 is CASRRGKETQYF. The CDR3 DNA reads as TGTGCCAGCCGGAGGGGAAAAGAGACCCAGTACTTC.

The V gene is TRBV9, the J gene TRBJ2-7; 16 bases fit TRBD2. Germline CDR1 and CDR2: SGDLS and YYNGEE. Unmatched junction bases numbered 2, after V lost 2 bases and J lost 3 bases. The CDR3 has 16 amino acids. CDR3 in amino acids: CASSVGLAGGIYEQYF. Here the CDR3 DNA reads TGTGCCAGCAGCGTGGGACTAGCGGGAGGGATCTACGAGCAGTACTTC.

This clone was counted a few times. The CDR3 region has the DNA TGCGCCAGCAGCTACAGGGGGACCCGAGGACGAGAGACCCAGTACTTC. Its protein product is CASSYRGTRGRETQYF. The chain has TRBV4-1 and TRBJ2-5, with TRBD1 identical over 8 bases. There are 16 residues in the CDR3. The trim removed 5 bases at V and 4 bases at J, leaving 12 bases unmatched. Germline CDR1 reads MGHRA; CDR2 reads YSYEKL.

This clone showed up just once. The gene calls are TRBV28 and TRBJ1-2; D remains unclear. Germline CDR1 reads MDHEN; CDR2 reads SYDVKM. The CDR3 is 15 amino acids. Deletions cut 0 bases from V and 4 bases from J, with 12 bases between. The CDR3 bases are TGTGCCAGCAGTTTATGGGTCAGCTCCGGCTATGGCTACACCTTC. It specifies CASSLWVSSGYGYTF.

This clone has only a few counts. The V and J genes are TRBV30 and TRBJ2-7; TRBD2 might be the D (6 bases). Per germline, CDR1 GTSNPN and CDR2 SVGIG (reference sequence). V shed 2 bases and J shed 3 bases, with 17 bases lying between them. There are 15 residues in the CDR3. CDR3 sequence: CAWSPDWGENYEQYF. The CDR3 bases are TGTGCCTGGAGTCCCGACTGGGGGGAAAACTACGAGCAGTACTTC. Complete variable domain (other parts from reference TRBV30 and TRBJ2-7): SQTIHQWPATLVQPVGSPLSLECTVEGTSNPNLYWYRQAAGRGLQLLFYSVGIGQISSEVPQNLSASRPQDRQFILSSKKLLLSDSGFYLCAWSPDWGENYEQYFGPGTRLTVT.

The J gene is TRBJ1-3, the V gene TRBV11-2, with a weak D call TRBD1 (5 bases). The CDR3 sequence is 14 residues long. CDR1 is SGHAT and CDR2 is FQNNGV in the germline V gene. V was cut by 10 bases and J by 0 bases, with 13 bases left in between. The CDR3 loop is CATGPGGSGNTIYF. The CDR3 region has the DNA TGTGCCACCGGACCGGGGGGCTCTGGAAACACCATATATTTT.

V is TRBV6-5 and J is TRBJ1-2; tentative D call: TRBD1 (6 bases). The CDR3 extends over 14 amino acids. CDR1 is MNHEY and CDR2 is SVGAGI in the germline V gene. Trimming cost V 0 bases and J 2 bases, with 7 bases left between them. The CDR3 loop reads CASSYSGGNYGYTF. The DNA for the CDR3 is TGTGCCAGCAGTTACTCAGGGGGGAACTATGGCTACACCTTC.

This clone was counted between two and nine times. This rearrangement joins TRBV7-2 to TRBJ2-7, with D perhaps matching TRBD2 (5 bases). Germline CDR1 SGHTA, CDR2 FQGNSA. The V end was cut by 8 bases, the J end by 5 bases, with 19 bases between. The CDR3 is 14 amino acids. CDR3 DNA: TGTGCCAGCTCCCGGAGTAGCGCCCCCAACGAGCAGTACTTC. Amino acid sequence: CASSRSSAPNEQYF.